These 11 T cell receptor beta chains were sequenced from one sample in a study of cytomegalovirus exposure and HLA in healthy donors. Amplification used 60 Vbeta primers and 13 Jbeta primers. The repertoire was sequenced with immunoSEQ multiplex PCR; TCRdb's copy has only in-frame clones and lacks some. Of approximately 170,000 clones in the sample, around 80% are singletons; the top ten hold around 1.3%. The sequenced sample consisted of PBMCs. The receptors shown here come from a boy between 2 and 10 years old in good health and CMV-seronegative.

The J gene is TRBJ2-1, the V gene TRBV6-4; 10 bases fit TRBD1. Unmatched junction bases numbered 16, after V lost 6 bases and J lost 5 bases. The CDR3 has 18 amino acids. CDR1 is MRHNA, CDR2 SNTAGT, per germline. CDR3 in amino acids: CASSPTGGSVVGNNEQFF. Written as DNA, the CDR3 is TGTGCCAGCAGCCCGACAGGGGGCAGTGTCGTAGGAAACAATGAGCAGTTCTTC.

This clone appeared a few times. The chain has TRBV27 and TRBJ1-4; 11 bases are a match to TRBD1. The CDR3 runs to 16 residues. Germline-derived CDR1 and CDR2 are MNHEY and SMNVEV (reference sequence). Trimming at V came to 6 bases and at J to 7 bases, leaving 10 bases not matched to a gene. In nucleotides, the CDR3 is TGTGCCAGCAGCACCGCTCCGGGACAGGGGGGTGAAAAACTGTTTTTT. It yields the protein CASSTAPGQGGEKLFF.

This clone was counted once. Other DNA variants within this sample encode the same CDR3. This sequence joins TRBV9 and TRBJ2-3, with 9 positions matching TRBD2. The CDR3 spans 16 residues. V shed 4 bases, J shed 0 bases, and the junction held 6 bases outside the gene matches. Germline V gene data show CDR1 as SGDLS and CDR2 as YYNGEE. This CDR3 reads CASSSRLAASTDTQYF. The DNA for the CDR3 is TGTGCCAGCAGCTCTAGACTAGCGGCTAGCACAGATACGCAGTATTTT.

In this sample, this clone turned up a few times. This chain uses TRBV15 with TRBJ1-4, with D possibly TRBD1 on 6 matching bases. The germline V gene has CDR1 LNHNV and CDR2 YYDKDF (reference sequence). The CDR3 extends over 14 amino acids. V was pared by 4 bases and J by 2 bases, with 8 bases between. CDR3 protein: CATSIGGTNEKLFF. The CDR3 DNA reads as TGTGCCACCAGCATTGGGGGCACTAATGAAAAACTGTTTTTT.

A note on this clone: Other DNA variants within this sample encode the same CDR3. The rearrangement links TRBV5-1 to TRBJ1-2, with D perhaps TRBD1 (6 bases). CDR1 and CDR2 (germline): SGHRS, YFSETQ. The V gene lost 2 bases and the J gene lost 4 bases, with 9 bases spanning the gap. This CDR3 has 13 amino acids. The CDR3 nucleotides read TGCGCCAGCAGCTTACAGGGCCCCTATGGCTACACCTTC. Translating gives CASSLQGPYGYTF.

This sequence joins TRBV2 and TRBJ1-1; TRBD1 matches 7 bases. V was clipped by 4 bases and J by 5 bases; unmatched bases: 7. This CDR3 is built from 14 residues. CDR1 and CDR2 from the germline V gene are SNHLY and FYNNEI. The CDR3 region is CASSATLQGTEAFF. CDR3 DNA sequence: TGTGCCAGCAGTGCCACCTTACAGGGGACTGAAGCTTTCTTT.

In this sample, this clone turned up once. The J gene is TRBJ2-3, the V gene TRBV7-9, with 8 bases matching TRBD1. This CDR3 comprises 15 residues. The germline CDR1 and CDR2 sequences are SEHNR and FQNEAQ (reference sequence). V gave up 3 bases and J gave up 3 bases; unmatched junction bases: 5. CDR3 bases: TGTGCCAGCAGCTTCCAGGGGGCGAGGACAGATACGCAGTATTTT. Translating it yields CASSFQGARTDTQYF.

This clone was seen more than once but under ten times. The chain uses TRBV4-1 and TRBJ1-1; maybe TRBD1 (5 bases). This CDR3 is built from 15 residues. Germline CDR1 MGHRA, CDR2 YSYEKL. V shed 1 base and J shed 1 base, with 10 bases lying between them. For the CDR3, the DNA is TGCGCCAGCAGCCAAGGTCTTCAGGGGAACACTGAAGCTTTCTTT. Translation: CASSQGLQGNTEAFF.

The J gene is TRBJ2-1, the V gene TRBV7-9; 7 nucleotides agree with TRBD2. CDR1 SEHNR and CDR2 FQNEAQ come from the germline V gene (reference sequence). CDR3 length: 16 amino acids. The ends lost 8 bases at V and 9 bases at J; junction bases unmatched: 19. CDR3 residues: CASGDSVGGRASEQFF. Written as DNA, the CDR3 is TGTGCCAGCGGAGACTCGGTGGGGGGGAGGGCCAGTGAGCAGTTCTTC.

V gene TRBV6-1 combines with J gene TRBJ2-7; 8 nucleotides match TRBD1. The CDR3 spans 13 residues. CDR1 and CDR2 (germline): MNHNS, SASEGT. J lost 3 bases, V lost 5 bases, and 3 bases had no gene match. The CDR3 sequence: CASSNDRGYEQYV. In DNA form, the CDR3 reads TGTGCCAGCAGTAATGACAGGGGCTACGAGCAGTACGTC.

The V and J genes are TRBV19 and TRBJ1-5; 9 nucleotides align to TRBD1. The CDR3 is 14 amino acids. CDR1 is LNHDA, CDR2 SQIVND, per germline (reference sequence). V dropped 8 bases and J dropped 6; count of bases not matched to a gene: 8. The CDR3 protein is CASRTGVRGQPQHF. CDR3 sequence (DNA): TGTGCCAGTCGGACAGGGGTTAGGGGTCAGCCCCAGCATTTT.